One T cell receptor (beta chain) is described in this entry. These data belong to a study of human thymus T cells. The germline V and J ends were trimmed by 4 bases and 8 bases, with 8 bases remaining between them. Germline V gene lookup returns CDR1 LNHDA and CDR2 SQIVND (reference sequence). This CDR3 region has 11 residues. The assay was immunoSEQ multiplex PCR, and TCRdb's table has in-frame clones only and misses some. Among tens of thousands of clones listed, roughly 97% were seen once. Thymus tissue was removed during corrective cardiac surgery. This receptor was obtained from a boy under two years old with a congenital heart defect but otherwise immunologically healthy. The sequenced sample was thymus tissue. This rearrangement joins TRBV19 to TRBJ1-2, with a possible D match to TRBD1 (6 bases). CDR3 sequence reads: CASSRGRGYTF. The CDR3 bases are TGTGCCAGTAGTAGGGGGCGCGGCTACACCTTC.